This entry lists 21 T cell receptor beta chains sequenced from one sample in a study of CD8+ T cells in alopecia areata. Treatment noted: oral pan-JAK inhibitor, 5-10 mg twice daily. Extracted RNA was reverse transcribed, and the resulting cDNA served as sequencing template. Sequencing used immunoSEQ multiplex PCR; TCRdb keeps in-frame clones, though not all of them. This sample has some 170,000 clones, with around 58% found just once. This sample comprised CD4+ T cells sorted from blood, obtained between weeks 55 and 65, from a patient treated with tofacitinib. The receptor set was obtained from a human donor with alopecia areata.

The rearrangement uses TRBV29-1 and TRBJ2-5; 7 bases are shared with TRBD1. CDR3 length: 12 residues. V lost 6 bases and J lost 5; bases outside the gene matches: 6. CDR1 and CDR2 (germline): SQVTM, ANQGSEA. CDR3 bases: TGCAGCGTGCCCAGGGGGTGGGAGACCCAGTACTTC. Protein sequence: CSVPRGWETQYF.

The CDR3 protein is CASSQDRQAGSHEQYF. The CDR3 nucleotides are TGTGCCAGCAGCCAAGATCGCCAGGCGGGTAGCCACGAGCAGTACTTC. The chain carries TRBV4-2 and TRBJ2-7, with a possible D match to TRBD2 (5 bases). The germline V gene has CDR1 LGHNA and CDR2 YNFKEQ. The CDR3 runs to 16 residues. V was pared by 0 bases and J by 5 bases, with 17 bases between.

This clone has only a few counts. This rearrangement joins TRBV2 to TRBJ2-1, with TRBD1 matching over 8 bases. This CDR3 contains 12 residues. V lost 4 bases to trimming and J lost 12 bases; unmatched junction nucleotides: 5. CDR1 and CDR2 (germline): SNHLY, FYNNEI. CDR3 coding DNA: TGTGCCAGCAGTGGAACCGGGACAGGGCAGTTCTTC. Protein sequence: CASSGTGTGQFF.

The chain carries TRBV7-2 and TRBJ2-6; a possible D gene is TRBD1 (5 bases). The CDR3 extends over 16 amino acids. V lost 1 base, J lost 2 bases, and 9 bases lay in between. Germline CDR1 and CDR2: SGHTA and FQGNSA. The CDR3 region has the DNA TGTGCCAGCAGCTTAGTCCGCAGGGCTGGGGCCAACGTCCTGACTTTC. It specifies CASSLVRRAGANVLTF.

V usage is TRBV5-1 and J usage is TRBJ2-3; 9 nucleotides align to TRBD1. This CDR3 has 17 residues. V was pared by 3 bases and J by 2 bases, with 10 bases of the junction left unmatched. Germline loops: CDR1 SGHRS, CDR2 YFSETQ. CDR3 sequence (DNA): TGCGCCAGCAGCTCTTCGGGGACAGGGCCCTTCACAGATACGCAGTATTTT. Protein product: CASSSSGTGPFTDTQYF.

The chain links TRBV11-3 to TRBJ2-2; D remains ambiguous. The V end lost 5 bases, the J end lost 7 bases, and 5 bases lay between the germline ends. The CDR3 has 11 amino acids. Germline V CDR1 and CDR2: SGHNT, YENEEA. For the CDR3, the DNA is TGTGCCAGCAGCCCACGCGGGGAGCTGTTTTTT. This sequence encodes CASSPRGELFF.

The V call is TRBV18, the J call TRBJ2-5, with TRBD2 matching 10 bases. Germline assignment: CDR1 KGHSH and CDR2 LQKENI. This CDR3 is built from 15 residues. J was trimmed by 1 base and V by 6 bases; bases with no gene match: 5. CDR3 in DNA: TGTGCCAGCTCCGGGACTAGCGACTTCCAAGAGACCCAGTACTTC. It encodes CASSGTSDFQETQYF.

The chain joins TRBV6-1 to TRBJ2-7; TRBD1 matches at 7 bases. CDR3 length: 14 amino acids. CDR1 and CDR2 (germline): MNHNS, SASEGT. J lost 9 bases, V lost 2 bases, and 10 bases had no gene match. CDR3 sequence: CASSEMDRIRAQYF. CDR3 in DNA: TGTGCCAGCAGTGAAATGGACAGGATACGGGCGCAGTACTTC.

This clone was detected only a few times. The chain recombines TRBV30 with TRBJ1-6; no reliable D call. CDR1 is GTSNPN, CDR2 SVGIG, per germline (reference sequence). Between the trimmed V and J ends, which lost 3 bases and 7 bases, there was a span of 16 bases. This CDR3 spans 15 amino acids. The CDR3 loop is CAWRAVGGLNSPLHF. CDR3 DNA sequence: TGTGCCTGGAGAGCTGTAGGAGGGCTAAATTCACCCCTCCACTTT. The entire variable domain, with the rest obtained from reference TRBV30 and TRBJ1-6, is as follows: SQTIHQWPATLVQPVGSPLSLECTVEGTSNPNLYWYRQAAGRGLQLLFYSVGIGQISSEVPQNLSASRPQDRQFILSSKKLLLSDSGFYLCAWRAVGGLNSPLHFGNGTRLTVT.

V is TRBV4-1 and J is TRBJ2-7; D possibly corresponds to TRBD2 (6 bases). Germline assignment: CDR1 MGHRA and CDR2 YSYEKL. This CDR3 has 16 residues. V lost 0 bases, J lost 5 bases, and 17 bases lay in between. Written as DNA, the CDR3 is TGCGCCAGCAGCCAAGAGGCCGTGACTAGATCCCACGAGCAGTACTTC. Protein product: CASSQEAVTRSHEQYF.

The V and J genes are TRBV2 and TRBJ2-4; D uncertain. The V gene lost 1 base and the J gene lost 0 bases, with 10 bases spanning the gap. The CDR3 contains 16 residues. In germline, CDR1 is SNHLY, CDR2 FYNNEI. CDR3 in DNA: TGTGCCAGCAGTGAAGTCTTCCGGACAGCCAAAAACATTCAGTACTTC. As protein: CASSEVFRTAKNIQYF.

This clone was seen only a few times. The chain recombines TRBV5-1 with TRBJ2-3, with D perhaps TRBD2 (5 bases). This CDR3 has 15 residues. From germline, CDR1 is SGHRS and CDR2 YFSETQ. Trimming took off 0 bases at V and 4 bases at J, with 12 bases between the two ends. CDR3 in DNA: TGCGCCAGCAGCTTGGAGCGGCCGAGTCCAGATACGCAGTATTTT. It is translated as CASSLERPSPDTQYF.

The gene calls are TRBV29-1 and TRBJ2-1; 8 bases map to TRBD1. With V trimmed by 6 bases and J by 11 bases, 12 bases remained unmatched. CDR3 length equals 13 residues. Germline V lookup: CDR1 SQVTM, CDR2 ANQGSEA. CDR3 nucleotides: TGCAGCGTGAGCCCCTTGGACAGGGAGCAGCAGTTCTTC. Encoded protein: CSVSPLDREQQFF.

This clone was counted between two and nine times. The chain carries TRBV30 and TRBJ2-2; 9 bases agree with TRBD1. The V gene's germline CDR1 is GTSNPN and CDR2 SVGIG (reference sequence). The CDR3 is 13 residues long. Trimming took 3 bases from V and 6 from J; bases not matched to a gene: 2. CDR3 bases: TGTGCCTGGAGAACAGGGGGCCCCGGGGAGCTGTTTTTT. Its translation: CAWRTGGPGELFF.

The V gene is TRBV5-1, the J gene TRBJ1-2; weak D call: TRBD1 (5 bases). The CDR3 spans 14 residues. V lost 4 bases, J lost 5 bases, and 15 bases lay in between. Germline assignment: CDR1 SGHRS and CDR2 YFSETQ. The CDR3 sequence is CASSLNGDGYGYTF. The CDR3 bases are TGCGCCAGCAGCCTGAACGGGGACGGGTATGGCTACACCTTC.

The genes are TRBV25-1 and TRBJ2-7; 7 bases line up with TRBD2. Germline V lookup: CDR1 MGHDK, CDR2 SYGVNS. The CDR3 contains 16 residues. V lost 2 bases, J lost 0 bases, and 7 bases stayed unmatched. The CDR3 DNA sequence: TGTGCCAGCAGTGAAACGTACGGGGGGTTCTCCTACGAGCAGTACTTC. Residues: CASSETYGGFSYEQYF.

The chain couples TRBV4-1 to TRBJ2-2; 10 bases fit TRBD2. Germline lookup yields CDR1 MGHRA and CDR2 YSYEKL. V was pared by 2 bases and J by 7 bases, with 4 bases of the junction left unmatched. CDR3 length: 15 residues. CDR3 DNA: TGCGCCAGCAGCCAATTAGCGGGGGGAGGCGGGGAGCTGTTTTTT. Residues: CASSQLAGGGGELFF.

This rearrangement joins TRBV5-6 to TRBJ1-5; D is unclear. CDR1 and CDR2 (germline): SGHDT, YYEEEE. Trimming removed 4 bases at V and 1 base at J, with 18 bases between. The CDR3 contains 17 residues. The chain's CDR3 is CASSLGRGPGSNQPQHF. CDR3 sequence (DNA): TGTGCCAGCAGCCTGGGCCGTGGGCCGGGGAGCAATCAGCCCCAGCATTTT.

This clone was detected a few times. The V call is TRBV18, the J call TRBJ2-3; 12 positions match TRBD2. V lost 0 bases and J lost 6; bases outside the gene matches: 1. Germline lookup yields CDR1 KGHSH and CDR2 LQKENI. The CDR3 contains 15 residues. The CDR3 nucleotides read TGTGCCAGCTCACCACCTGGGACTAGCGGGGATACGCAGTATTTT. This gives the protein CASSPPGTSGDTQYF.

The chain couples TRBV7-2 to TRBJ1-1; D gene uncertain. V shed 1 base and J shed 4 bases, with 19 bases lying between them. The CDR3 spans 17 residues. Germline values: CDR1 SGHTA, CDR2 FQGNSA. The CDR3 is CASSLGYDRPFGTEAFF. DNA for the CDR3: TGTGCCAGCAGCTTAGGGTACGACCGCCCGTTTGGCACTGAAGCTTTCTTT.

J is TRBJ2-1 and V is TRBV7-9, with TRBD1 matching over 7 bases. V lost 3 bases to trimming and J lost 7 bases; unmatched junction nucleotides: 6. The germline V gene encodes CDR1 SEHNR and CDR2 FQNEAQ (reference sequence). The CDR3 contains 14 residues. The CDR3 sequence: CASSFPDRVNEQFF. The CDR3 DNA is TGTGCCAGCAGCTTCCCCGACAGGGTGAATGAGCAGTTCTTC.